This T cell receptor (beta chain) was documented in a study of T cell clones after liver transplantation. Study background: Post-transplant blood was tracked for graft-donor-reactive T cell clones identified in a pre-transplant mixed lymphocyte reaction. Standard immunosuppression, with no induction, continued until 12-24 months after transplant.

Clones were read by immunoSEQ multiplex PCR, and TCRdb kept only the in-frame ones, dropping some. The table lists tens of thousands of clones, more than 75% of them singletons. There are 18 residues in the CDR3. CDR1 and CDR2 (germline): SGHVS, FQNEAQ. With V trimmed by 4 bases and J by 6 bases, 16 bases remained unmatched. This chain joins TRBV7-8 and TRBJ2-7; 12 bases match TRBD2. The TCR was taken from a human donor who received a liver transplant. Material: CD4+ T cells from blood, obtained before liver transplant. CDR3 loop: CASSSLASGRALFSEQYF. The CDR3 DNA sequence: TGTGCCAGCAGCTCCTTGGCTAGCGGGAGGGCCCTTTTTTCCGAGCAGTACTTC.